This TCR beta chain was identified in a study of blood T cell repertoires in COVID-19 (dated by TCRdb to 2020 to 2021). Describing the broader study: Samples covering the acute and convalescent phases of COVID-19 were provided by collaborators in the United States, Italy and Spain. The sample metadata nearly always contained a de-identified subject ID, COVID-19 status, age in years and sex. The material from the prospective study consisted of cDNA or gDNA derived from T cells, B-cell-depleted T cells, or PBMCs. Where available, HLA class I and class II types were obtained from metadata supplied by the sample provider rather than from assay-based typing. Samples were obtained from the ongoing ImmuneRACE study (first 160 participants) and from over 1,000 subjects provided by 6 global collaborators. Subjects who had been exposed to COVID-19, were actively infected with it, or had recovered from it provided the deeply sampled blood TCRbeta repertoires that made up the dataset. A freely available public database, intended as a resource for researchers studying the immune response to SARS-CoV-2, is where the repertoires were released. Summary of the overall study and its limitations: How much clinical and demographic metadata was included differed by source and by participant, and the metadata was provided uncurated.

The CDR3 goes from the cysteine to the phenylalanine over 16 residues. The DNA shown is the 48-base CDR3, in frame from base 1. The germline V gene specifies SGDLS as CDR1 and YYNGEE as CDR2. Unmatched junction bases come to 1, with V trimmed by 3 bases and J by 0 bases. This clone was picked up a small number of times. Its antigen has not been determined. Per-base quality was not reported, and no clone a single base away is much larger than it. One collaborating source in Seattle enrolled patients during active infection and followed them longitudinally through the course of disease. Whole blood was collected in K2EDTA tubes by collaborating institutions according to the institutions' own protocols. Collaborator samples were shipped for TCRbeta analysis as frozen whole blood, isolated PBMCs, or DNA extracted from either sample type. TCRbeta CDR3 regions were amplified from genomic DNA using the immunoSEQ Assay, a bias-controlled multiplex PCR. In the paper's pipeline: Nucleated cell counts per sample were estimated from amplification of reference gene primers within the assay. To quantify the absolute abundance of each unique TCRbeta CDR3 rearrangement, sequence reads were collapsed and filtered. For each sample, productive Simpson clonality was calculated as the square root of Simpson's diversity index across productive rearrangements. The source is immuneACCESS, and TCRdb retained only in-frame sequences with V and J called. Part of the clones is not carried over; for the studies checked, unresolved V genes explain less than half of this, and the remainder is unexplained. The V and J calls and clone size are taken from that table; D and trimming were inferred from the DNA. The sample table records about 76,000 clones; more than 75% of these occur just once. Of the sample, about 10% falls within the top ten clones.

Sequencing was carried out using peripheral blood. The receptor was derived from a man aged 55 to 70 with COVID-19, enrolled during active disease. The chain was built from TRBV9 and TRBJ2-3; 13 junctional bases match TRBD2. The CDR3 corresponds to CASSAGLAGSTDTQYF. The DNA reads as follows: TGTGCCAGCAGCGCGGGACTAGCGGGGAGCACAGATACGCAGTATTTT.